This TCR beta chain was captured by sequencing in a study of blood T cell repertoires in COVID-19. For the study at large: Samples came from the United States, Italy and Spain, spanning acute and convalescent COVID-19. The cDNA or gDNA used as material had been derived from T cells, B-cell-depleted T cells, or PBMCs.

Using immunoSEQ multiplex PCR, the repertoire was profiled, and TCRdb retains in-frame clones only, with some absent. The data contain about 170,000 clones, about four fifths of them seen just once; the ten biggest clones take up roughly 1.9%. V lost 1 base and J lost 3; bases outside the gene matches: 9. CDR3 length: 17 residues. The germline CDR1 and CDR2 sequences are LGHNA and YSLEER. Sequenced: peripheral blood. The J gene is TRBJ2-3, the V gene TRBV4-3, with 8 bases matching TRBD1. This receptor was identified in a woman older than 75 with acute or convalescent COVID-19. CDR3 DNA sequence: TGCGCCAGCAGCCAAGCTGCAGGACAGGGCGGAACAGATACGCAGTATTTT. Translated, it gives CASSQAAGQGGTDTQYF.